Sequencing of this T cell receptor (beta chain) was carried out in a study of T cells in Graves' hyperthyroidism and ophthalmopathy. This clonotype was detected only a few times. Template material for amplifying TCR beta CDR3 regions consisted of RNA transcripts. First-round RT-PCR with HTBI primers amplified the TCR CDR3 region. Each CDR3 protein gets one entry after TCRdb re-called the multiplex PCR reads with MiXCR. This sample has a few hundred thousand distinct CDR3 sequences, with approximately 16% found just once. Sequenced input: blood. This TCR came from a woman between 25 and 40 years old with Graves' ophthalmopathy.

The DNA of the CDR3 is TGTGCCAGCAGTTCAGGGACAGGGACTAGCAATCAGCCCCAGCATTTT. Encoded protein: CASSSGTGTSNQPQHF. The chain is built from TRBV6-7 and TRBJ1-5; 9 positions match TRBD1. TRBV6-7 is treated as an ORF (open reading frame) with a function not yet certain. There are 16 residues in the CDR3. V was pared by 4 bases and J by 0 bases, with 4 bases of the junction left unmatched.